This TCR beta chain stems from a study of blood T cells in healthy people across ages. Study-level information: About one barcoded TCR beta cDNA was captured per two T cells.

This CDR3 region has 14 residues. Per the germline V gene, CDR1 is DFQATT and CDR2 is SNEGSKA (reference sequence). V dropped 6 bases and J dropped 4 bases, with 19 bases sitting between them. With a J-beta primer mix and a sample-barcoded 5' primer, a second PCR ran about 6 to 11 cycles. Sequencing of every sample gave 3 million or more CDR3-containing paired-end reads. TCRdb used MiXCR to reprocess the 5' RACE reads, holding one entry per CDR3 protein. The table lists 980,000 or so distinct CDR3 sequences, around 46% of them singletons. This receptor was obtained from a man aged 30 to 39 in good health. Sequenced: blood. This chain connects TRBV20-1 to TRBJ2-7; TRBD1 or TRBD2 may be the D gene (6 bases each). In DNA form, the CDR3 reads TGCAGTGCCAGGGGCGGGACTTCGTCGTACGAGCAGTACTTC. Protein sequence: CSARGGTSSYEQYF.